This T cell receptor (beta chain) was identified during a study of blood T cell repertoires in COVID-19. Study overall: T cells, B-cell-depleted T cells, or PBMCs provided the cDNA or gDNA that served as material.

In Seattle, patients joined the study during active infection and were tracked longitudinally. Germline trimming cut 4 bases from V and 1 base from J; bases unmatched to any gene: 0. The CDR3 loop spans 13 amino acids. Per the germline V gene, CDR1 is MDHEN and CDR2 is SYDVKM. Measured with immunoSEQ multiplex PCR; TCRdb has only the in-frame clones, and not every one. The data contain 150,000 or so clones, 80% to 90% of them seen just once; the ten biggest clones take up 13%. This clone was recorded once. The chain couples TRBV28 to TRBJ1-1; 7 positions agree with TRBD1. The sample was peripheral blood. The source of this sequence is a man aged 18-30 years with COVID-19, enrolled during active disease. CDR3 nucleotides: TGTGCCAGCAGTTGGACAGGGAACACTGAAGCTTTCTTT. Its translation: CASSWTGNTEAFF.